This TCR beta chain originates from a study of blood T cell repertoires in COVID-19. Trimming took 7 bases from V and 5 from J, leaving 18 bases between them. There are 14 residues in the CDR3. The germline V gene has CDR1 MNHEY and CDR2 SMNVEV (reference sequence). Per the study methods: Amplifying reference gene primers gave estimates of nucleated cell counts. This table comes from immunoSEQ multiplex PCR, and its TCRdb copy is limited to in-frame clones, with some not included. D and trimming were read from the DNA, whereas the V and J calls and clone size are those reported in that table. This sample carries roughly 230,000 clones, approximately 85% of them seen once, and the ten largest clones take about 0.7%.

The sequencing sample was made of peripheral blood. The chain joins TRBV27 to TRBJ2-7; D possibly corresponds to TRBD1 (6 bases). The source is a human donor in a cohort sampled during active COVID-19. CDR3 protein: CASTTFQQGHEQYF. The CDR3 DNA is TGTGCCAGCACCACTTTCCAACAGGGCCACGAGCAGTACTTC.